This T cell receptor (beta chain) was observed in a study of graft-versus-host responses after intestinal transplantation (dated by TCRdb to about 2021). For context, the study as a whole: Multivisceral, liver-intestinal, or isolated intestinal transplants were received by the recipients. Anti-thymocyte globulin induction was given to all recipients, followed by maintenance tacrolimus and steroids for two to three years. Graft-versus-host and host-versus-graft alloreactive T cell clones were tracked in the graft, circulation and bone marrow after intestinal transplantation using bulk TCR-beta CDR3 sequencing. To identify alloreactive clones, pre-transplant mixed lymphocyte reaction products were sequenced and then compared with unstimulated pre-transplant donor and recipient T cells. The cohort enrolled 20 to 25 intestinal transplant recipients including one retransplant, and a few patients lacking pretransplant specimens were excluded. A peak of at least 4% donor T cells among recipient peripheral blood mononuclear cells was the definition used for donor T cell macrochimerism. Samples from a few later patients were sequenced in-house on an Illumina MiSeq with MiXCR processing rather than by the commercial service. The full study reports these points: Peak levels of circulating GvH clones were associated with declines in HvG clones early after transplant. Patients with donor T cell macrochimerism had high GvH to HvG T cell clonal ratios in their allografts. GvH clones were found in recipient bone marrow, and some of the GvH clones appeared earlier in ileal mucosa or blood, which is consistent with an intestinal mucosal origin. Conclusions were limited by the relatively low number and heterogeneity of intestinal transplant patients.

Details on this clone: Its target antigen remains unknown. It has no much larger one-base neighbor in the sample; base qualities were not kept.

From the cysteine up to the phenylalanine, the CDR3 has a length of 15 residues. The only DNA kept is the CDR3, 45 bases in frame from the first base. Based on the germline V gene (reference sequence), the CDR1 and CDR2 sequences are LNHDA and SQIVND. V has 1 base trimmed and J has 4 bases trimmed; junction bases matching no gene number 2. Library creation used the immunoSEQ multiplex PCR assay. For most patients, genomic DNA was isolated with the Qiagen DNeasy Blood and Tissue Kit and sent frozen to Adaptive Biotechnologies for TCR sequencing. For most patients, genomic DNA was subjected to high-throughput TCR-beta CDR3 sequencing by Adaptive Biotechnologies. Per the source publication's procedure: TCR sequencing data for roughly 20 patients were retrieved from Adaptive's ImmunoSEQ software; three other patients were processed with MiXCR and VDJtools. To correct CD4 versus CD8 sorting errors, sequences present in both subsets at a frequency ratio below 5:1 were removed. CDR3 nucleotide sequences shared by donor and recipient were removed because the origin of these sequences could not be assigned. Alloreactive clones required at least 2-fold expansion over unstimulated cells and minimum CFSE-low frequency of 0.002% (template counts) or 0.001% (read counts). A clone was considered mappable if detected in the sequenced pre-transplant spleen, lymph node, or MLR CFSE-low populations of the donor or recipient. Cumulative frequency of alloreactive clones was calculated as a percentage of all sequences weighted by copy number. Held by TCRdb, this immuneACCESS table contains in-frame sequences only and omits some clones. Under half of the omission traces to an unresolved V gene where checked; the cause of the rest is unknown. V and J calls plus clone size are reproduced from that table; the DNA served to infer D and trimming. This sample holds fewer than 110,000 clones; approximately 93% were observed only once. The ten largest clones add up to around 1.2% of the sample.

The time point label here, explained by the study, means: cells obtained before transplantation from donor or recipient. CD3+CD4+ and CD3+CD8+ populations were FACS-sorted from unstimulated pre-transplant donor and recipient cells taken from spleen or lymph nodes. The V gene is TRBV19 and the J gene is TRBJ2-7, with 12 central nucleotides matching TRBD1. This clonotype originated in a human donor who received an intestinal transplant. The source material was unstimulated CD8+ T cells sorted from spleen or lymph node cells, sampled before intestinal transplant. The DNA reads as follows: TGTGCCAGTAGTATAGGGGGACAGGGGGCATACGAGCAGTACTTC. The resulting protein is CASSIGGQGAYEQYF.